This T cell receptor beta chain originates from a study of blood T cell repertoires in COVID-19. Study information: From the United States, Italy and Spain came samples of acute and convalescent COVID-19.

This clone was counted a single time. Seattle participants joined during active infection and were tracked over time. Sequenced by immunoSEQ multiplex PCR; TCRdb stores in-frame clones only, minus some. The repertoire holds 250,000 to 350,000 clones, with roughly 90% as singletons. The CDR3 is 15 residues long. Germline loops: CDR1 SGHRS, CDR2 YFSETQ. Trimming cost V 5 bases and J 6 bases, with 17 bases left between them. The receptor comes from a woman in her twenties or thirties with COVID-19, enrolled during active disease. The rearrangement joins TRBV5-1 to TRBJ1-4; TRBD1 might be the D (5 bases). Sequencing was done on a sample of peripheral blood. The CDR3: CASSNAGWRDEKLFF. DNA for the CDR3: TGCGCCAGCAGTAACGCAGGGTGGCGAGATGAAAAACTGTTTTTT.